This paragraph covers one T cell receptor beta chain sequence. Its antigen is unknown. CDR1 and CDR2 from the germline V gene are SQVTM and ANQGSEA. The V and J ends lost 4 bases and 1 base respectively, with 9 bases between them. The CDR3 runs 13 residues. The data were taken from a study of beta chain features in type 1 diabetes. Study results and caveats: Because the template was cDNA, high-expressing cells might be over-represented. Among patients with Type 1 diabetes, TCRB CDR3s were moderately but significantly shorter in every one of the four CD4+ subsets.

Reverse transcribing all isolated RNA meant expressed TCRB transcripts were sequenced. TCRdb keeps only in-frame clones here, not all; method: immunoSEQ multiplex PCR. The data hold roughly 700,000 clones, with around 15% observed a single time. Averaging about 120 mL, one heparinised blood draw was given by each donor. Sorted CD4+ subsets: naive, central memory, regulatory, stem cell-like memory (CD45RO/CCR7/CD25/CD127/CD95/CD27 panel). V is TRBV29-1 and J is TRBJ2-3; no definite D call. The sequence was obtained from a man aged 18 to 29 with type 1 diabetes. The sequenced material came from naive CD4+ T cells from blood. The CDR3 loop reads CSVAFQGTDTQYF. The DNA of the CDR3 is TGCAGCGTTGCGTTCCAGGGCACAGATACGCAGTATTTT.